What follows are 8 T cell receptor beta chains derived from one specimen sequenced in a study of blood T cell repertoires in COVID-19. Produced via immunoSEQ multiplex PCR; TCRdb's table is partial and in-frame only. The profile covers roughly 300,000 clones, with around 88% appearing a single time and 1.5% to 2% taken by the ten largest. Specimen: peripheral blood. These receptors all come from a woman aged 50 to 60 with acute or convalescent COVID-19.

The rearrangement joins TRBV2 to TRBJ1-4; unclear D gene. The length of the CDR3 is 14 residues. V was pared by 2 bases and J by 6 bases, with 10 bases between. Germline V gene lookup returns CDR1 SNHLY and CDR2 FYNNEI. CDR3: CASSESRGDEKLFF. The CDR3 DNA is TGTGCCAGCAGTGAATCTCGCGGAGATGAAAAACTGTTTTTT.

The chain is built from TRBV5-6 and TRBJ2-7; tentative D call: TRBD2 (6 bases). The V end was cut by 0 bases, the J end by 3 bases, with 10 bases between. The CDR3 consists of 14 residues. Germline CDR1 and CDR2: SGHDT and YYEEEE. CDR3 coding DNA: TGTGCCAGCAGCTTGGTGGGGGGTGACTACGAGCAGTACTTC. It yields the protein CASSLVGGDYEQYF. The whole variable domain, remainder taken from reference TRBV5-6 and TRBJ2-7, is DAGVTQSPTHLIKTRGQQVTLRCSPKSGHDTVSWYQQALGQGPQFIFQYYEEEERQRGNFPDRFSGHQFPNYSSELNVNALLLGDSALYLCASSLVGGDYEQYFGPGTRLTVT.

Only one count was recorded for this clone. CDR3 sequence (DNA): TGTGCCAGCAGATACCCAGGGGGCGACAATCAGCCCCAGCATTTT. Protein product: CASRYPGGDNQPQHF. V and J are TRBV28 and TRBJ1-5, with TRBD1 matching over 8 bases. The CDR3 totals 15 residues. V was clipped by 6 bases and J by 3 bases; unmatched bases: 7. The V gene's germline CDR1 is MDHEN and CDR2 SYDVKM.

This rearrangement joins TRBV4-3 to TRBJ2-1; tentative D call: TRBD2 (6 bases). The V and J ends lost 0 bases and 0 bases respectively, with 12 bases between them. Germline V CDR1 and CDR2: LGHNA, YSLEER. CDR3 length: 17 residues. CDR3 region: CASSQDIGDFSYNEQFF. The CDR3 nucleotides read TGCGCCAGCAGCCAAGATATAGGGGACTTCTCCTACAATGAGCAGTTCTTC.

CDR3 amino acids: CASSQTGLMRSNQPQHF. CDR3 DNA: TGTGCCAGCAGTCAGACAGGGTTAATGCGAAGCAATCAGCCCCAGCATTTT. V and J are TRBV2 and TRBJ1-5, with 7 bases matching TRBD1. The CDR3 is 17 amino acids. The germline V gene encodes CDR1 SNHLY and CDR2 FYNNEI. The V and J ends lost 5 bases and 1 base, in that order; junction bases with no gene match: 11.

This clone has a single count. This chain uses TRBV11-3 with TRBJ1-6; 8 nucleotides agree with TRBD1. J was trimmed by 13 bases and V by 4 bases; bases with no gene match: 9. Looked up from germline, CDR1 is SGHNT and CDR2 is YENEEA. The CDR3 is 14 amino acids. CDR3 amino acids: CASSYLDRVSPLHF. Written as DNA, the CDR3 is TGTGCCAGCAGCTACCTGGACAGGGTGTCCCCCCTCCACTTT.

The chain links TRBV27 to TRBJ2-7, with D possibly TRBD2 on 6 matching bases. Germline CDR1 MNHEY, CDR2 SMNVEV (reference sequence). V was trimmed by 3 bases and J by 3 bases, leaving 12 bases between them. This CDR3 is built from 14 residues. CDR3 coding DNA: TGTGCCAGCAGTTTGGGGGGAAAACTCTACGAGCAGTACTTC. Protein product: CASSLGGKLYEQYF.

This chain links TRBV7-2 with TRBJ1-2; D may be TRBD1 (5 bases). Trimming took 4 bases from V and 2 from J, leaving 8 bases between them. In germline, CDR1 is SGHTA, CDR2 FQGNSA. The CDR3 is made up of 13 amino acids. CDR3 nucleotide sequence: TGTGCCAGCAGCTCGACAGTGAACTATGGCTACACCTTC. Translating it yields CASSSTVNYGYTF.